The 7 T cell receptor beta chains listed next were all sequenced from one sample in a study of cytomegalovirus exposure and HLA in healthy donors. Clones were sequenced by immunoSEQ multiplex PCR, and TCRdb holds only the in-frame ones, with some missing. The table lists around 200,000 clones, about 80% of them singletons. The sequencing sample was made of PBMCs. Receptor source: a woman younger than 35 in good health and CMV-seropositive.

V usage is TRBV28 and J usage is TRBJ1-6; the D gene is possibly TRBD1 (5 bases). CDR3 length: 16 residues. Germline loops: CDR1 MDHEN, CDR2 SYDVKM. Trimming cost V 6 bases and J 5 bases, with 17 bases left between them. The CDR3 spells CASRGIEGQNNSPLHF. CDR3 DNA: TGTGCCAGCAGGGGCATTGAAGGACAAAATAATTCACCCCTCCACTTT.

This clone is a singleton in its sample. The chain couples TRBV7-9 to TRBJ1-2; D ambiguous. The germline CDR1 and CDR2 sequences are SEHNR and FQNEAQ (reference sequence). V gave up 5 bases and J gave up 1 base, with 14 bases separating them. The CDR3 runs to 15 residues. The CDR3 loop reads CASSPSLAVNYGYTF. CDR3 bases: TGTGCCAGCAGCCCAAGCCTGGCGGTTAACTATGGCTACACCTTC.

The V call is TRBV11-2, the J call TRBJ1-1; TRBD1 might be the D (5 bases). Germline V lookup: CDR1 SGHAT, CDR2 FQNNGV. With 2 bases removed from V and 2 bases from J, the gap between germline ends came to 18 bases. The CDR3 is 17 residues long. Here the CDR3 DNA reads TGTGCCAGCAGCTTAAATATACCGGGACTGCCTAACACTGAAGCTTTCTTT. It yields the protein CASSLNIPGLPNTEAFF.

This sequence joins TRBV5-4 and TRBJ2-7; a weak D match, TRBD1 (8 bases). Germline V CDR1 and CDR2: SGHNT, YYREEE (reference sequence). Trimming took 0 bases from V and 4 from J, leaving 14 bases between them. The CDR3 contains 15 residues. CDR3 in DNA: TGTGCCAGCAGCTTGGACAGGGGGGGAAATTACGAGCAGTACTTC. Its protein product is CASSLDRGGNYEQYF.

The V and J genes are TRBV5-1 and TRBJ1-5, with D perhaps matching TRBD1 (6 bases). CDR1 is SGHRS, CDR2 YFSETQ, per germline. Trimming stripped 4 bases from V and 4 bases from J, with 9 bases between. CDR3 size: 13 residues. The CDR3 reads CASSAQGNQPQHF. The CDR3 coding sequence is TGCGCCAGCAGCGCTCAGGGGAATCAGCCCCAGCATTTT.

This clone was seen more than once but under ten times. The chain couples TRBV29-1 to TRBJ1-2; TRBD1 agrees at 8 bases. With 6 bases clipped from V and 5 bases from J, the junction kept 11 bases outside the gene matches. Per the germline V gene, CDR1 is SQVTM and CDR2 is ANQGSEA. The CDR3 length is 14 residues. Here the CDR3 reads CSVTGQGLDYGYTF. For the CDR3, the DNA is TGCAGCGTGACTGGACAGGGCTTAGATTATGGCTACACCTTC. Complete variable domain (other parts from reference TRBV29-1 and TRBJ1-2): SAVISQKPSRDICQRGTSLTIQCQVDSQVTMMFWYRQQPGQSLTLIATANQGSEATYESGFVIDKFPISRPNLTFSTLTVSNMSPEDSSIYLCSVTGQGLDYGYTFGSGTRLTVV.

The CDR3 bases are TGTGCCAGCAGCGTAGAGGGGGTCGTCACCGGGGAGCTGTTTTTT. Translation gives CASSVEGVVTGELFF. This chain links TRBV9 with TRBJ2-2; possible D gene TRBD1, 6 bases. Looked up from germline, CDR1 is SGDLS and CDR2 is YYNGEE. The CDR3 has 15 amino acids. The V and J ends lost 0 bases and 4 bases respectively, with 10 bases between them.